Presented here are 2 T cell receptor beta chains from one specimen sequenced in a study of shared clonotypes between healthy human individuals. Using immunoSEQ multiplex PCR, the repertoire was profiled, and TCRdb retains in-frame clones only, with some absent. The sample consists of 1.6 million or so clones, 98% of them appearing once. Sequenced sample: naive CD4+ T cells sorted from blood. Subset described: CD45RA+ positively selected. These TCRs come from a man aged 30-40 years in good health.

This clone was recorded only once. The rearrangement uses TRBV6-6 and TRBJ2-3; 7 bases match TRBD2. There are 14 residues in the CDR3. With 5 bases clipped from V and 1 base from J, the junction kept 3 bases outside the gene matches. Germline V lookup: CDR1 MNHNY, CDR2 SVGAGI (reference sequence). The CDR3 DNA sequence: TGTGCCAGCAGTCCGCTAGCGGGCACAGATACGCAGTATTTT. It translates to CASSPLAGTDTQYF.

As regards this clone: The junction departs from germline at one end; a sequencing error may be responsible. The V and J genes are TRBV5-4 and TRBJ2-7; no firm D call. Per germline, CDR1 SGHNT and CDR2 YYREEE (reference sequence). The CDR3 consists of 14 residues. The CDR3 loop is CASSFNGPPYGQYF. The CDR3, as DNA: TGTGCCAGCAGCTTCAACGGGCCCCCCTACGGGCAGTACTTC.